This section outlines one T cell receptor beta chain sequence together with its context. Its antigen remains unknown. This entry comes from a study of shared clonotypes between healthy human individuals. The study, taken as a whole, reports: Despite large depth, rarefaction showed incomplete sorted-subset sequencing.

Sequencing was performed with immunoSEQ multiplex PCR; in TCRdb, only in-frame clones are kept and a portion is missing. In the table there are 1.4 million or so clones, 97% to 99% of which are singletons. The TCR sequence derives from a man in his thirties or forties in good health. Sequencing input: naive CD4+ T cells sorted from blood. Subset denoted: CD45RA+ positively selected.

The DNA of the CDR3 is TGTGCCAGTAGTAATACGGGCGGGAGTAATGAGCAGTTCTTC. The encoded protein is CASSNTGGSNEQFF. The V call is TRBV19, the J call TRBJ2-1; 7 nucleotides agree with TRBD2. The CDR3 sequence is 14 residues long. Trimming cost V 4 bases and J 7 bases; bases outside gene matches: 7. The germline CDR1 and CDR2 sequences are LNHDA and SQIVND (reference sequence).